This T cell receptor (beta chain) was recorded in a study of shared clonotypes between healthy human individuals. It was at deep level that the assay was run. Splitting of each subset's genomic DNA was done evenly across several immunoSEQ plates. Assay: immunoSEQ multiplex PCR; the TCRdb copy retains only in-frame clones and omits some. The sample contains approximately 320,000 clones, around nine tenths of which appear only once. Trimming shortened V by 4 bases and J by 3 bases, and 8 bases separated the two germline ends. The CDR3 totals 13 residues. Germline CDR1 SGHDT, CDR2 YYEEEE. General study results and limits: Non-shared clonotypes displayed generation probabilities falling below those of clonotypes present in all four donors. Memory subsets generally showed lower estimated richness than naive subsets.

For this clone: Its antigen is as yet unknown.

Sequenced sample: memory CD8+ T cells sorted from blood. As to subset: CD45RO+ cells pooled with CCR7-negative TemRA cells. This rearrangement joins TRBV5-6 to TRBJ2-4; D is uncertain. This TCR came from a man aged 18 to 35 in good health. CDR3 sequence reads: CASSQPYKNIQYF. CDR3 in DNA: TGTGCCAGCAGCCAACCTTACAAAAACATTCAGTACTTC.